This entry lists 22 T cell receptor beta chains sequenced from one sample in a study of cytomegalovirus exposure and HLA in healthy donors. 13 Jbeta primers and 60 Vbeta primers were used for the PCR. Generated by immunoSEQ multiplex PCR, the TCRdb table keeps only in-frame clones and is missing some. The sample comprises tens of thousands of clones, around 79% of which are singletons, and roughly 1.7% rests with the top ten. Material for sequencing was PBMCs. These receptors originate from a man aged 35 to 55 in good health and CMV-seronegative.

The rearrangement joins TRBV4-1 to TRBJ2-1, with 10 nucleotides matching TRBD2. CDR1 and CDR2 (germline): MGHRA, YSYEKL. J was trimmed by 7 bases and V by 1 base; bases with no gene match: 7. The CDR3 contains 16 residues. CDR3 sequence (DNA): TGCGCCAGCAGCCAAGGACACGGACTAGCGGTTAATGAGCAGTTCTTC. This gives the protein CASSQGHGLAVNEQFF.

The V call is TRBV28, the J call TRBJ2-1; 10 bases map to TRBD2. Germline V gives CDR1 MDHEN, CDR2 SYDVKM. The CDR3 contains 14 residues. Trimming cost V 5 bases and J 7 bases; bases outside gene matches: 5. The CDR3 is CASSRLAGFNEQFF. The CDR3 nucleotides are TGTGCCAGCAGTCGACTAGCGGGCTTTAATGAGCAGTTCTTC.

The V gene is TRBV10-3, the J gene TRBJ2-5; a weak D match, TRBD2 (7 bases). Germline V gene sequence: CDR1 ENHRY, CDR2 SYGVKD. V was shortened by 3 bases and J by 4 bases, with 15 bases between the two germline ends. This CDR3 spans 15 amino acids. CDR3 nucleotide sequence: TGTGCCATCAGTGACAGGGGAGGGCGTAGAGAGACCCAGTACTTC. Its translation: CAISDRGGRRETQYF.

The CDR3 DNA sequence: TGCGCCAGCAGCTTGGCCAATGTTTACACCGGGGAGCTGTTTTTT. It specifies CASSLANVYTGELFF. J is TRBJ2-2 and V is TRBV5-1; no reliable D call. The V end was cut by 0 bases, the J end by 3 bases, with 9 bases between. The germline V gene encodes CDR1 SGHRS and CDR2 YFSETQ. The CDR3 is 15 amino acids.

V gene TRBV14 combines with J gene TRBJ1-2, with TRBD1 as a possible D gene (5 bases). V lost 4 bases and J lost 4, with 13 bases in between. Germline V gene lookup returns CDR1 SGHDN and CDR2 FVKESK. The CDR3 is made up of 14 amino acids. The CDR3 bases are TGTGCCAGCAGCCCGGGGGTACAGGCCTATGGCTACACCTTC. Translating gives CASSPGVQAYGYTF.

The V gene is TRBV7-9, the J gene TRBJ2-1; a possible D gene is TRBD2 (6 bases). The CDR3 has 14 amino acids. Trimming stripped 5 bases from V and 7 bases from J, with 15 bases between. Germline-derived CDR1 and CDR2 are SEHNR and FQNEAQ (reference sequence). CDR3: CASSPARRVNEQFF. CDR3 DNA sequence: TGTGCCAGCAGCCCCGCCCGGAGGGTAAATGAGCAGTTCTTC.

The rearrangement uses TRBV19 and TRBJ1-5; weak D call: TRBD1 (5 bases). In germline, CDR1 is LNHDA, CDR2 SQIVND (reference sequence). Deletions cut 5 bases from V and 3 bases from J, with 20 bases between. The CDR3 is made up of 17 amino acids. The CDR3 loop is CASSRYGRGEVNQPQHF. The CDR3 DNA reads as TGTGCCAGTAGTCGATATGGGAGAGGGGAGGTCAATCAGCCCCAGCATTTT.

The chain has TRBV19 and TRBJ1-5, with D unclear. CDR3 length: 15 amino acids. The germline V gene encodes CDR1 LNHDA and CDR2 SQIVND (reference sequence). Trimming shortened V by 3 bases and J by 1 base, and 10 bases separated the two germline ends. DNA for the CDR3: TGTGCCAGTAGTATGGGAGGGTCGAGCAATCAGCCCCAGCATTTT. It codes for CASSMGGSSNQPQHF.

The J gene is TRBJ2-7, the V gene TRBV28, with 9 positions matching TRBD1. V was pared by 7 bases and J by 5 bases, with 15 bases of the junction left unmatched. The V gene's germline CDR1 is MDHEN and CDR2 SYDVKM. The CDR3 is made up of 16 amino acids. CDR3 nucleotides: TGTGCCAGCACGCTACAGGCCGGGACAGGGAAGGACGAGCAGTACTTC. Amino acid sequence: CASTLQAGTGKDEQYF.

The chain joins TRBV6-6 to TRBJ2-7; the D gene is possibly TRBD1 (6 bases). The CDR3 is 13 amino acids. The V end was cut by 5 bases, the J end by 2 bases, with 10 bases between. Germline V gene data show CDR1 as MNHNY and CDR2 as SVGAGI (reference sequence). This CDR3 is CASSEGEPYEQYF. The CDR3 DNA reads as TGTGCCAGCAGTGAGGGGGAGCCCTACGAGCAGTACTTC.

In the case of this clone: Mismatch with germline at one junction end may stem from a read error. The gene calls are TRBV28 and TRBJ2-7; the D gene is possibly TRBD2 (7 bases). CDR3 length equals 12 residues. Germline V gene lookup returns CDR1 MDHEN and CDR2 SYDVKM. The DNA for the CDR3 is TGTGCCAGCAGTTTATCGGGGGGCGTCCCCATCTTC. Its translation is CASSLSGGVPIF.

V and J are TRBV5-1 and TRBJ2-7, with D maybe TRBD1 (5 bases). The CDR3 totals 14 residues. V was cut by 0 bases and J by 3 bases, with 10 bases left in between. The germline CDR1 and CDR2 sequences are SGHRS and YFSETQ. The CDR3 loop reads CASSLDAGNYEQYF. In nucleotides, the CDR3 is TGCGCCAGCAGCTTGGATGCAGGGAACTACGAGCAGTACTTC.

In this sample, this clone turned up once. J is TRBJ2-1 and V is TRBV5-5; TRBD2 matches at 11 bases. CDR1 and CDR2 from the germline V gene are SGHKS and YYEKEE (reference sequence). The CDR3 has 17 amino acids. The trim removed 5 bases at V and 7 bases at J, leaving 14 bases unmatched. Written as DNA, the CDR3 is TGTGCCAGCAGGCTTCGACCGGGACTAGCGGTTCTAAATGAGCAGTTCTTC. Translated, it gives CASRLRPGLAVLNEQFF. Using reference TRBV5-5 and TRBJ2-1 for the parts outside the CDR3, the full variable domain is DAGVTQSPTHLIKTRGQQVTLRCSPISGHKSVSWYQQVLGQGPQFIFQYYEKEERGRGNFPDRFSARQFPNYSSELNVNALLLGDSALYLCASRLRPGLAVLNEQFFGPGTRLTVL.

This clone has a handful of counts. The chain recombines TRBV27 with TRBJ1-2, with D possibly matching TRBD1 (5 bases). Germline values: CDR1 MNHEY, CDR2 SMNVEV (reference sequence). The CDR3 covers 17 residues. Between the trimmed V and J ends, which lost 4 bases and 5 bases, there was a span of 23 bases. The CDR3 region is CASSSPGKSLDLYGYTF. CDR3 bases: TGTGCCAGCAGTTCCCCAGGGAAGTCCTTAGACTTATATGGCTACACCTTC.

Regarding this clone: One end of the junction fails to match germline, which may point to a read error. Other DNA sequences within the sample encode an identical CDR3. The chain links TRBV28 to TRBJ1-5; 7 nucleotides match TRBD1. This CDR3 contains 17 residues. Per the germline V gene, CDR1 is MDHEN and CDR2 is SYDVKM. The CDR3 region is CASSFGKDRVLGQPQHF. CDR3 nucleotide sequence: TGTGCCAGTAGTTTTGGAAAAGACAGGGTGTTGGGTCAGCCCCAGCATTTT. The full variable domain, its missing parts supplied by reference TRBV28 and TRBJ1-5, is DVKVTQSSRYLVKRTGEKVFLECVQDMDHENMFWYRQDPGLGLRLIYFSYDVKMKEKGDIPEGYSVSREKKERFSLILESASTNQTSMYLCASSFGKDRVLGQPQHFGDGTRLSIL.

This chain links TRBV18 with TRBJ1-2; the match to TRBD1 covers 8 bases. Germline V lookup: CDR1 KGHSH, CDR2 LQKENI. The length of the CDR3 is 15 residues. The V and J ends lost 5 bases and 8 bases, in that order; junction bases with no gene match: 13. CDR3 in amino acids: CASSERGQGASGYTF. DNA of the CDR3: TGTGCCAGCTCAGAAAGGGGTCAGGGGGCCTCGGGCTACACCTTC.

V usage is TRBV28 and J usage is TRBJ2-7; D is unclear. Trimming removed 5 bases at V and 1 base at J, with 12 bases between. Looked up from germline, CDR1 is MDHEN and CDR2 is SYDVKM. The CDR3 is 14 amino acids. CDR3 region: CASSAPTPSYEQYF. The CDR3 DNA reads as TGTGCCAGCAGTGCCCCGACACCGTCCTACGAGCAGTACTTC.

The rearrangement uses TRBV13 and TRBJ2-1; D gene unclear. The germline V gene encodes CDR1 PRHDT and CDR2 FYEKMQ (reference sequence). The CDR3 has 17 amino acids. V was trimmed by 5 bases and J by 0 bases, leaving 17 bases between them. The CDR3 reads CASSPPFEVSSYNEQFF. The CDR3 DNA reads TGTGCCAGCAGCCCTCCTTTTGAGGTTAGCTCCTACAATGAGCAGTTCTTC.

This clone came up a few times. The genes are TRBV6-1 and TRBJ2-5, with unresolved D. CDR3 length: 16 residues. Trimming pared 2 bases from V and 0 bases from J, leaving 13 bases between. Germline assignment: CDR1 MNHNS and CDR2 SASEGT. The DNA for the CDR3 is TGTGCCAGCAGTGAACCCGGCAGGTTATACCAAGAGACCCAGTACTTC. Protein sequence: CASSEPGRLYQETQYF.

V usage is TRBV5-6 and J usage is TRBJ1-1, with a tentative D call TRBD1 (6 bases). The ends were cut back, 0 bases at V and 0 bases at J, with 6 bases in the middle. CDR1 and CDR2 (germline): SGHDT, YYEEEE. The CDR3 totals 14 residues. Written as DNA, the CDR3 is TGTGCCAGCAGCTTGGGGACAGTGAACACTGAAGCTTTCTTT. This sequence encodes CASSLGTVNTEAFF. The full variable domain, with the rest looked up from reference TRBV5-6 and TRBJ1-1, is DAGVTQSPTHLIKTRGQQVTLRCSPKSGHDTVSWYQQALGQGPQFIFQYYEEEERQRGNFPDRFSGHQFPNYSSELNVNALLLGDSALYLCASSLGTVNTEAFFGQGTRLTVV.

The chain uses TRBV7-8 and TRBJ1-4, with D possibly TRBD1 on 6 matching bases. The CDR3 runs 15 residues. Germline V gene sequence: CDR1 SGHVS, CDR2 FQNEAQ. Trimming pared 5 bases from V and 5 bases from J, leaving 15 bases between. CDR3 sequence: CASSPYRVENEKLFF. CDR3 DNA: TGTGCCAGCAGCCCGTACAGGGTAGAAAATGAAAAACTGTTTTTT.

V is TRBV5-1 and J is TRBJ1-4, with TRBD1 matching over 7 bases. Germline V gene sequence: CDR1 SGHRS, CDR2 YFSETQ. V lost 5 bases to trimming and J lost 8 bases; unmatched junction nucleotides: 12. CDR3 length: 15 amino acids. In DNA, the CDR3 is TGCGCCAGCAGTGTAGGTGCGGGGACAGCCGAAAAACTGTTTTTT. Translated, it gives CASSVGAGTAEKLFF.